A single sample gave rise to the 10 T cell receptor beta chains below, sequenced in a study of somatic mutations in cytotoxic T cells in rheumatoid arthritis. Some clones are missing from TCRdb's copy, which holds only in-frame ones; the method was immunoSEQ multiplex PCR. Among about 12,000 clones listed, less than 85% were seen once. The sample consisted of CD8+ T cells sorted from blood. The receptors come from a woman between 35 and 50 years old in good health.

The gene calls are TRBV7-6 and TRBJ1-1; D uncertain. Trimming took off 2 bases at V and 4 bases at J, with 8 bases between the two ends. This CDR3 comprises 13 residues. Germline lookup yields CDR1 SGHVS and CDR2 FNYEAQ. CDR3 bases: TGTGCCAGCAGCTTAAGGGAGGGCACTGAAGCTTTCTTT. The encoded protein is CASSLREGTEAFF. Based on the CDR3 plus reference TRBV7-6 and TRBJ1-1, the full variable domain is GAGVSQSPRYKVTKRGQDVALRCDPISGHVSLYWYRQALGQGPEFLTYFNYEAQQDKSGLPNDRFSAERPEGSISTLTIQRTEQRDSAMYRCASSLREGTEAFFGQGTRLTVV.

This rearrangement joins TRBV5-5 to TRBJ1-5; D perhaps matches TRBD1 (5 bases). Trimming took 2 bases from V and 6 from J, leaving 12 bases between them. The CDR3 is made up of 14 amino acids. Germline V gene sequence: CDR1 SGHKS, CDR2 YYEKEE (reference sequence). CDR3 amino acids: CASSLTGPAQPQHF. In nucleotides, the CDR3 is TGTGCCAGCAGCTTAACGGGGCCGGCTCAGCCCCAGCATTTT.

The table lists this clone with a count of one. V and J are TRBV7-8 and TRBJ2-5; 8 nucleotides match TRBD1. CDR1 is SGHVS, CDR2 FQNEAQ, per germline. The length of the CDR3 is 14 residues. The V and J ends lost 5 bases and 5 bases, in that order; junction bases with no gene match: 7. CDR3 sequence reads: CASSTGQGLETQYF. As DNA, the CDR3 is TGTGCCAGCAGCACCGGACAGGGTTTGGAGACCCAGTACTTC.

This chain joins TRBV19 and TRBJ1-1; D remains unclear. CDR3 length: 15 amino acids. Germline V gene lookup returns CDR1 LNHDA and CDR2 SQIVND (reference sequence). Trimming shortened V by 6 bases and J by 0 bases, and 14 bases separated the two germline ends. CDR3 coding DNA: TGTGCCAGTAGAATGGATCCCTACATGAACACTGAAGCTTTCTTT. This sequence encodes CASRMDPYMNTEAFF.

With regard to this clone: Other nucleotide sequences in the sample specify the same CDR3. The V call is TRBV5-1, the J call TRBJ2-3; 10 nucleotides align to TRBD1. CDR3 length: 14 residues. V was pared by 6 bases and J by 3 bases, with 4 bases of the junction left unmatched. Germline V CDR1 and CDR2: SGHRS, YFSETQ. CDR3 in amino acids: CASTSGQGTDTQYF. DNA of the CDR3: TGCGCCAGCACCTCGGGACAGGGGACAGATACGCAGTATTTT.

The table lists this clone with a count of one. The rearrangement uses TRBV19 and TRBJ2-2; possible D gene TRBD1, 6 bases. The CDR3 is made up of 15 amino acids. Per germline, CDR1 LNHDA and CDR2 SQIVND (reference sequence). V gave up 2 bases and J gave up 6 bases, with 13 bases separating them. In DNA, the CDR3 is TGTGCCAGTAGTATAATACAGGGCCGAGCCGGGGAGCTGTTTTTT. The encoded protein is CASSIIQGRAGELFF.

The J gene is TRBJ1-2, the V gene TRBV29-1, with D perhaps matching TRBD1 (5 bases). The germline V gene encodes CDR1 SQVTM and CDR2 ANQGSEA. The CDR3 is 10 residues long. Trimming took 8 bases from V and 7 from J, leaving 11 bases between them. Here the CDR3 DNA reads TGCAGCCCCGGGACCTGTGGCTACACCTTC. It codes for CSPGTCGYTF.

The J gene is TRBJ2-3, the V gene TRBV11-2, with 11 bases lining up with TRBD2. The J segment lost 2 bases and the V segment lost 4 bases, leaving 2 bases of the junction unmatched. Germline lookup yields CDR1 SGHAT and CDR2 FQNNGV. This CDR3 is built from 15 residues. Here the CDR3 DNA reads TGTGCCAGCAGCTCGGGACTAGCGGACACAGATACGCAGTATTTT. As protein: CASSSGLADTDTQYF.

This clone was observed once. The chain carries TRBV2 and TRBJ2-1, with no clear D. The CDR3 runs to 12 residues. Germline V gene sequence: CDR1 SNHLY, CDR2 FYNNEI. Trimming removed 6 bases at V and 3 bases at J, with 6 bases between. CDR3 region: CASREFYNEQFF. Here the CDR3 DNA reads TGTGCCAGCAGAGAATTCTACAATGAGCAGTTCTTC.

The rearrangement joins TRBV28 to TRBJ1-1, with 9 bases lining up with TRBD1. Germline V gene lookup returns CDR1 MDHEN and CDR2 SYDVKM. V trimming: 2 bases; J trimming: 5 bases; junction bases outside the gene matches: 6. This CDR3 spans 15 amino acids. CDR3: CASSLEHRGRTEAFF. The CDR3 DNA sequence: TGTGCCAGCAGTTTAGAACACAGGGGGCGGACTGAAGCTTTCTTT. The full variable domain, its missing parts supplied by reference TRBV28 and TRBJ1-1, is DVKVTQSSRYLVKRTGEKVFLECVQDMDHENMFWYRQDPGLGLRLIYFSYDVKMKEKGDIPEGYSVSREKKERFSLILESASTNQTSMYLCASSLEHRGRTEAFFGQGTRLTVV.